A selection of T cell receptor beta chains follows, all from one sample in a study of blood T cell repertoires in COVID-19. This table comes from immunoSEQ multiplex PCR, and its TCRdb copy is limited to in-frame clones, with some not included. The sample lists some 450,000 clones; approximately 90% were seen once. The source material was peripheral blood. Receptors originate from a man in his late teens or twenties with COVID-19, enrolled during active disease. CDR3s include the opening cysteine and the closing phenylalanine or tryptophan. A D gene is named only where the DNA matches it firmly. Not every row has a clone size; where given, it reads once, few, many or a size class.

d_gene: -; abundance: -; j_gene: TRBJ2-7; v_gene: TRBV4-1; CDR3aa: CASSQATGVSYEQYF; CDR3nt: TGCGCCAGCAGCCAAGCGACAGGCGTCTCCTACGAGCAGTACTTC
d_gene: TRBD2; abundance: -; j_gene: TRBJ2-3; v_gene: TRBV5-6; CDR3aa: CASSDSGRARDTQYF; CDR3nt: TGTGCCAGCAGCGATAGCGGGAGGGCCAGGGATACGCAGTATTTT
d_gene: TRBD2; abundance: -; j_gene: TRBJ2-7; v_gene: TRBV6-5; CDR3aa: CALLGGIDEQYF; CDR3nt: TGTGCCCTGTTGGGAGGGATCGACGAGCAGTACTTC
d_gene: -; abundance: -; j_gene: TRBJ1-1; v_gene: TRBV6-6; CDR3aa: CASRSGIGNTEAFF; CDR3nt: TGTGCCAGCAGATCGGGAATCGGGAACACTGAAGCTTTCTTT
d_gene: TRBD1; abundance: -; j_gene: TRBJ2-7; v_gene: TRBV4-2; CDR3aa: CASSRGGDRAYEQYF; CDR3nt: TGTGCCAGCAGCCGAGGGGGGGACAGGGCCTACGAGCAGTACTTC
d_gene: TRBD1; abundance: few; j_gene: TRBJ1-2; v_gene: TRBV2; CDR3aa: CASRDKTIRDRKGYGYTF; CDR3nt: TGTGCCAGCAGAGACAAAACAATCCGGGACAGGAAGGGGTATGGCTACACCTTC
d_gene: -; abundance: -; j_gene: TRBJ2-4; v_gene: TRBV15; CDR3aa: CATSRDPLAKNIQYF; CDR3nt: TGTGCCACCAGCAGAGATCCCTTAGCCAAAAACATTCAGTACTTC
d_gene: TRBD1; abundance: -; j_gene: TRBJ1-1; v_gene: TRBV6-2/TRBV6-3; CDR3aa: CASSTGVHTEAFF; CDR3nt: TGTGCCAGCAGCACAGGGGTTCACACTGAAGCTTTCTTT
d_gene: -; abundance: -; j_gene: TRBJ2-3; v_gene: TRBV3-1/TRBV3-2; CDR3aa: CASSQRGADTQYF; CDR3nt: TGTGCCAGCAGCCAAAGGGGCGCAGATACGCAGTATTTT
d_gene: -; abundance: -; j_gene: TRBJ1-1; v_gene: TRBV19; CDR3aa: CASTPAPRGNTEAFF; CDR3nt: TGTGCCAGTACCCCTGCCCCCCGGGGGAACACTGAAGCTTTCTTT
d_gene: TRBD1; abundance: few; j_gene: TRBJ2-5; v_gene: TRBV24-1; CDR3aa: CATGTDLETQYF; CDR3nt: TGTGCCACAGGGACAGACTTAGAGACCCAGTACTTC